Shown below are 18 T cell receptor beta chains from a single sample sequenced in a study of shared clonotypes between healthy human individuals. Libraries were prepared by immunoSEQ multiplex PCR; TCRdb keeps only in-frame clonotypes and omits some of them. The data hold approximately 620,000 clones, with roughly 97% observed a single time. Sequencing input: naive CD4+ T cells sorted from blood. The subset here: CD45RA+ positively selected. The source is a woman aged 25-40 years in good health.

The V and J genes are TRBV19 and TRBJ2-2, with D possibly TRBD2 on 6 matching bases. The germline CDR1 and CDR2 sequences are LNHDA and SQIVND (reference sequence). The CDR3 has 15 amino acids. Trimming removed 5 bases at V and 5 bases at J, with 15 bases between. CDR3 amino acids: CASSPSDYRTGELFF. The CDR3 nucleotides read TGTGCCAGTAGTCCCTCGGACTACAGAACCGGGGAGCTGTTTTTT.

This rearrangement joins TRBV9 to TRBJ2-1; D is unclear. Per germline, CDR1 SGDLS and CDR2 YYNGEE. V was shortened by 4 bases and J by 9 bases, with 20 bases between the two germline ends. CDR3 length: 15 amino acids. CDR3 region: CASSPDGPPHGEQFF. The DNA of the CDR3 is TGTGCCAGCAGCCCTGACGGACCCCCGCACGGTGAGCAGTTCTTC. Filled out from reference TRBV9 and TRBJ2-1, the complete variable domain reads DSGVTQTPKHLITATGQRVTLRCSPRSGDLSVYWYQQSLDQGLQFLIQYYNGEERAKGNILERFSAQQFPDLHSELNLSSLELGDSALYFCASSPDGPPHGEQFFGPGTRLTVL.

The chain carries TRBV10-3 and TRBJ2-7; D remains ambiguous. Germline CDR1 reads ENHRY; CDR2 reads SYGVKD. The CDR3 is 13 amino acids. Trimming cost V 7 bases and J 0 bases, with 10 bases left between them. CDR3 protein: CAIKERGSYEQYF. CDR3 DNA: TGTGCCATCAAAGAGCGCGGCTCCTACGAGCAGTACTTC.

The rearrangement joins TRBV5-6 to TRBJ1-2; no clear D. Germline CDR1 and CDR2: SGHDT and YYEEEE. The CDR3 consists of 13 residues. The germline V and J ends were trimmed by 3 bases and 4 bases, with 10 bases remaining between them. CDR3 sequence reads: CASSSSRLYGYTF. CDR3 coding DNA: TGTGCCAGCAGCTCCTCTCGACTCTATGGCTACACCTTC. Drawing the rest from reference TRBV5-6 and TRBJ1-2, the complete variable domain is DAGVTQSPTHLIKTRGQQVTLRCSPKSGHDTVSWYQQALGQGPQFIFQYYEEEERQRGNFPDRFSGHQFPNYSSELNVNALLLGDSALYLCASSSSRLYGYTFGSGTRLTVV.

Worth noting for this clone: The sample has other DNA sequences that encode this CDR3 too. V gene TRBV6-6 combines with J gene TRBJ2-5; tentatively, D is TRBD2 (6 bases). V shed 5 bases and J shed 5 bases, with 6 bases lying between them. CDR3 length: 11 amino acids. Germline V gives CDR1 MNHNY, CDR2 SVGAGI (reference sequence). CDR3 DNA sequence: TGTGCCAGCAGTGGGGGGGAGACCCAGTACTTC. It encodes CASSGGETQYF.

V usage is TRBV28 and J usage is TRBJ2-3; 7 nucleotides agree with TRBD2. J was trimmed by 2 bases and V by 2 bases; bases with no gene match: 4. The CDR3 is made up of 15 amino acids. CDR1 is MDHEN, CDR2 SYDVKM, per germline. The CDR3 loop reads CASSLGGRITDTQYF. The CDR3 bases are TGTGCCAGCAGTTTAGGCGGGAGAATCACAGATACGCAGTATTTT.

The chain is built from TRBV29-1 and TRBJ2-7; D is possibly TRBD1 (5 bases). This CDR3 has 11 residues. Trimming stripped 6 bases from V and 3 bases from J, with 9 bases between. The germline CDR1 and CDR2 sequences are SQVTM and ANQGSEA. CDR3 DNA: TGCAGCGTAAGACAGAGCTACGAGCAGTACTTC. Its translation is CSVRQSYEQYF.

The rearrangement links TRBV10-3 to TRBJ2-2; 9 bases align to TRBD1. The V gene's germline CDR1 is ENHRY and CDR2 SYGVKD. This CDR3 is built from 14 residues. The trim removed 4 bases at V and 3 bases at J, leaving 0 bases unmatched. The CDR3 loop reads CAISGQGDTGELFF. CDR3 coding DNA: TGTGCCATCAGTGGACAGGGGGACACCGGGGAGCTGTTTTTT.

This chain joins TRBV7-9 and TRBJ2-1, with a possible D match to TRBD2 (6 bases). Germline assignment: CDR1 SEHNR and CDR2 FQNEAQ (reference sequence). The V gene lost 4 bases and the J gene lost 3 bases, with 13 bases spanning the gap. The CDR3 extends over 15 amino acids. The DNA of the CDR3 is TGTGCCAGCAGCTCCCTAGCGAGATTCTACAATGAGCAGTTCTTC. Translation gives CASSSLARFYNEQFF.

A single count supports this clone. The CDR3 nucleotides read TGCGCCAGTGTAGCGGGAGGCACAGATACGCAGTATTTT. Its translation is CASVAGGTDTQYF. This chain connects TRBV5-1 to TRBJ2-3, with 9 bases aligning to TRBD2. V dropped 8 bases and J dropped 1; count of bases not matched to a gene: 2. CDR1 is SGHRS, CDR2 YFSETQ, per germline. The CDR3 loop spans 13 amino acids.

This chain links TRBV7-3 with TRBJ1-1; 10 bases line up with TRBD1. The CDR3 is 14 residues long. CDR1 and CDR2 from the germline V gene are SGHTA and FQGTGA. Germline trimming cut 5 bases from V and 4 bases from J; bases unmatched to any gene: 4. The CDR3 DNA reads as TGTGCCAGCAGCCCGACAGGGGGCGGCACTGAAGCTTTCTTT. Its translation is CASSPTGGGTEAFF. The full variable domain, its missing parts supplied by reference TRBV7-3 and TRBJ1-1, is GAGVSQTPSNKVTEKGKYVELRCDPISGHTALYWYRQSLGQGPEFLIYFQGTGAADDSGLPNDRFFAVRPEGSVSTLKIQRTERGDSAVYLCASSPTGGGTEAFFGQGTRLTVV.

This clone occurred once. The chain has TRBV7-6 and TRBJ1-3; D ambiguous. V was pared by 5 bases and J by 6 bases, with 14 bases between. Germline V gene sequence: CDR1 SGHVS, CDR2 FNYEAQ. The CDR3 runs 14 residues. In DNA form, the CDR3 reads TGTGCCAGCAGCCCTACGGACCTCCAAAACACCATATATTTT. This codes for CASSPTDLQNTIYF.

The rearrangement links TRBV6-5 to TRBJ2-3, with 8 bases that match TRBD1. The CDR3 has 15 amino acids. The germline CDR1 and CDR2 sequences are MNHEY and SVGAGI. J lost 7 bases, V lost 5 bases, and 11 bases had no gene match. The CDR3 loop reads CASSTPGTGSHTQYF. The CDR3 DNA follows: TGTGCCAGCAGTACCCCCGGGACAGGCTCTCATACGCAGTATTTT.

With regard to this clone: The identical CDR3 is also encoded by other nucleotide sequences in the sample. The J gene is TRBJ1-2, the V gene TRBV28; D unresolved. The CDR3 is 12 amino acids. V dropped 5 bases and J dropped 4 bases, with 8 bases sitting between them. CDR1 and CDR2 (germline): MDHEN, SYDVKM. DNA of the CDR3: TGTGCCAGCAGTGACCGCGGCTATGGCTACACCTTC. It translates to CASSDRGYGYTF.

This chain connects TRBV18 to TRBJ1-1; a weak D match, TRBD1 (6 bases). Germline assignment: CDR1 KGHSH and CDR2 LQKENI. With 2 bases removed from V and 1 base from J, the gap between germline ends came to 14 bases. The CDR3 is 16 residues long. This CDR3 is CASSPNSGRGNTEAFF. The CDR3 DNA follows: TGTGCCAGCTCACCAAATTCTGGCAGGGGGAACACTGAAGCTTTCTTT.

The chain links TRBV28 to TRBJ1-2; 10 nucleotides agree with TRBD1. The length of the CDR3 is 16 residues. V lost 5 bases to trimming and J lost 4 bases; unmatched junction nucleotides: 10. The germline CDR1 and CDR2 sequences are MDHEN and SYDVKM. The CDR3 protein is CASSTRTGGIGYGYTF. CDR3 bases: TGTGCCAGCAGTACACGGACAGGGGGGATCGGCTATGGCTACACCTTC.

The chain employs TRBV10-3 and TRBJ2-2; D remains ambiguous. This CDR3 comprises 13 residues. Germline lookup yields CDR1 ENHRY and CDR2 SYGVKD. Deletions cut 2 bases from V and 7 bases from J, with 8 bases between. The CDR3, as DNA: TGTGCCATCAGTGAGACGGAGATCGGGGAGCTGTTTTTT. This codes for CAISETEIGELFF.

This chain uses TRBV4-1 with TRBJ2-7; the D call may be TRBD1 or TRBD2 (5 bases each). The germline gives CDR1 MGHRA, CDR2 YSYEKL. CDR3 length: 12 residues. Between the trimmed V and J ends, which lost 1 base and 6 bases, there was a span of 7 bases. The CDR3 DNA reads as TGCGCCAGCAGCCAAGTGAGGGGCGAGCAGTACTTC. Translated: CASSQVRGEQYF.